This T cell receptor beta chain was sequenced in a study of T cell responses to AZD1222 COVID-19 vaccine. As concerns this clone: As yet, its antigen is unknown.

This table comes from immunoSEQ multiplex PCR, and its TCRdb copy is limited to in-frame clones, with some not included. The sample has 200,000 or so clones; 80% to 90% are singletons. Broader study findings: As reported, nearly half of all spike-specific TCRs target variant regions that are unmutated. Spike was spanned by vaccine-associated CD4 TCRs, which were dominant at 160-218 and 743-854. Only six AZD1222 recipients tested seropositive at baseline. The donors showed a predominance of white British ancestry and of females, with possible underestimation of clonal diversity.

This sequence originates from an adult in good health. Here the sequenced sample was peripheral blood, taken on day 0 of MenACWY control vaccination.

Here the CDR3 reads CASSLASGQWEQETQYF. DNA of the CDR3: TGTGCCAGCAGCTTAGCTTCCGGACAGTGGGAACAAGAGACCCAGTACTTC. The chain uses TRBV7-9 and TRBJ2-5, with a tentative D call TRBD1 (6 bases). Trimming took off 0 bases at V and 2 bases at J, with 16 bases between the two ends. The CDR3 covers 17 residues. Germline-derived CDR1 and CDR2 are SEHNR and FQNEAQ (reference sequence).